This T cell receptor (beta chain) was sequenced during a study of blood T cell repertoires in COVID-19. Turning to the study itself: Donors in the United States, Italy and Spain gave samples during acute or convalescent COVID-19. T cells, B-cell-depleted T cells, or PBMCs supplied cDNA or gDNA.

In the source study's methods: The assay estimated nucleated cells by amplifying reference gene primers. The method was immunoSEQ multiplex PCR; TCRdb's version includes in-frame clones alone and lacks a portion of them. V and J calls plus clone size are reproduced from that table; the DNA served to infer D and trimming. Among roughly 90,000 clones listed, approximately 89% were seen once. The material sequenced was peripheral blood. This receptor was taken from a man aged 50 to 59 with acute or convalescent COVID-19.

Written as DNA, the CDR3 is TGTGCCAGCAGTACTCGTAACACAGATACGCAGTATTTT. Amino acid sequence: CASSTRNTDTQYF. The chain combines TRBV9 with TRBJ2-3; D not resolved. Trimming removed 5 bases from V and 2 bases from J, with 9 bases in between. CDR3 length: 13 residues. Germline V lookup: CDR1 SGDLS, CDR2 YYNGEE.